One sample yielded the 26 T cell receptor beta chains listed below, sequenced in a study of technical replicates of blood from several donors. Here immunoSEQ multiplex PCR was the method, and the copy in TCRdb shows in-frame clones only, minus some. The sample includes approximately 75,000 clones, 95% to 97% of them seen just once. The specimen sequenced was T cells isolated from PBMCs. The receptor set was obtained from a human donor in good health.

The rearrangement uses TRBV19 and TRBJ1-5, with D tentatively TRBD1 (5 bases). V was pared by 6 bases and J by 3 bases, with 12 bases between. Germline CDR1 is LNHDA and CDR2 is SQIVND (reference sequence). The CDR3 loop spans 14 amino acids. The CDR3 DNA reads TGTGCCAGTAGGGGGGACTTCGTCAATCAGCCCCAGCATTTT. It is translated as CASRGDFVNQPQHF.

The genes are TRBV6-1 and TRBJ1-1; D remains unclear. V gave up 7 bases and J gave up 6 bases, with 15 bases separating them. This CDR3 contains 13 residues. The V gene's germline CDR1 is MNHNS and CDR2 SASEGT. The CDR3 sequence: CASTDGPVSEAFF. In DNA, the CDR3 is TGTGCCAGCACCGATGGGCCTGTCTCTGAAGCTTTCTTT.

This chain joins TRBV5-1 and TRBJ2-5, with D maybe TRBD2 (6 bases). The germline V gene encodes CDR1 SGHRS and CDR2 YFSETQ. This CDR3 is built from 15 residues. Trimming took 5 bases from V and 0 from J, leaving 14 bases between them. DNA for the CDR3: TGCGCCAGCAGGCTGAGAGGGAGGTACCAAGAGACCCAGTACTTC. It translates to CASRLRGRYQETQYF.

The chain employs TRBV29-1 and TRBJ1-2; weak D call: TRBD1 (5 bases). CDR1 is SQVTM and CDR2 is ANQGSEA in the germline V gene. The CDR3 loop spans 10 amino acids. V was trimmed by 4 bases and J by 6 bases, leaving 6 bases between them. CDR3 bases: TGCAGCGTTGGGGGGGATGGCTACACCTTC. Translating gives CSVGGDGYTF.

The chain has TRBV30 and TRBJ1-1; D is possibly TRBD1 (6 bases). There are 13 residues in the CDR3. V lost 2 bases to trimming and J lost 4 bases, with 11 bases between them. CDR1 and CDR2 (germline): GTSNPN, SVGIG (reference sequence). The CDR3, as DNA: TGTGCCTGGAGTAAACAGGGTCGCACTGAAGCTTTCTTT. It translates to CAWSKQGRTEAFF. Supplemented by reference TRBV30 and TRBJ1-1, the full variable domain reads SQTIHQWPATLVQPVGSPLSLECTVEGTSNPNLYWYRQAAGRGLQLLFYSVGIGQISSEVPQNLSASRPQDRQFILSSKKLLLSDSGFYLCAWSKQGRTEAFFGQGTRLTVV.

V and J are TRBV2 and TRBJ1-4; D is ambiguous. This CDR3 region has 16 residues. Per germline, CDR1 SNHLY and CDR2 FYNNEI. Trimming shortened V by 3 bases and J by 3 bases, and 14 bases separated the two germline ends. The CDR3 DNA follows: TGTGCCAGCAGTGAGGAGCCTCCGTTGCCTAATGAAAAACTGTTTTTT. This translates into CASSEEPPLPNEKLFF.

The rearrangement links TRBV2 to TRBJ2-7; no definite D call. V was cut by 5 bases and J by 2 bases, with 13 bases left in between. This CDR3 is built from 14 residues. Germline assignment: CDR1 SNHLY and CDR2 FYNNEI. CDR3 nucleotides: TGTGCCAGCAGTTCTCCCGGGTTACCCTACGAGCAGTACTTC. The encoded protein is CASSSPGLPYEQYF.

The rearrangement links TRBV5-1 to TRBJ1-2, with D perhaps matching TRBD1 (6 bases). V gave up 1 base and J gave up 4 bases, with 14 bases separating them. The length of the CDR3 is 15 residues. Germline V CDR1 and CDR2: SGHRS, YFSETQ. CDR3 region: CASSLTQGKGYGYTF. In DNA form, the CDR3 reads TGCGCCAGCAGCTTGACACAGGGTAAAGGCTATGGCTACACCTTC.

This clone has a count of ten or more. V is TRBV6-6 and J is TRBJ2-5, with 13 nucleotides matching TRBD2. Per germline, CDR1 MNHNY and CDR2 SVGAGI (reference sequence). This CDR3 is built from 15 residues. J was trimmed by 3 bases and V by 7 bases; bases with no gene match: 5. The CDR3 is CASTMTSGGKETQYF. CDR3 nucleotide sequence: TGTGCCAGCACTATGACTAGCGGGGGGAAAGAGACCCAGTACTTC.

This chain joins TRBV28 and TRBJ1-2, with 9 bases matching TRBD1. The junction had 7 bases not matched to a gene; V was cut back by 5 bases and J by 0 bases. The CDR3 contains 16 residues. CDR1 is MDHEN, CDR2 SYDVKM, per germline. CDR3 amino acids: CASSERTGAANYGYTF. For the CDR3, the DNA is TGTGCCAGCAGTGAGCGGACAGGGGCAGCTAACTATGGCTACACCTTC.

The chain has TRBV7-9 and TRBJ2-5; perhaps TRBD1 as D (6 bases). With 4 bases removed from V and 3 bases from J, the gap between germline ends came to 9 bases. The CDR3 covers 13 residues. The germline V gene has CDR1 SEHNR and CDR2 FQNEAQ (reference sequence). CDR3 loop: CASSSRTEETQYF. In nucleotides, the CDR3 is TGTGCCAGCAGCTCCCGGACAGAAGAGACCCAGTACTTC.

The J gene is TRBJ2-1, the V gene TRBV4-2; 7 nucleotides line up with TRBD2. The CDR3 loop spans 15 amino acids. The ends lost 1 base at V and 7 bases at J; junction bases unmatched: 7. In germline, CDR1 is LGHNA, CDR2 YNFKEQ. CDR3 DNA: TGTGCCAGCAGCCAAGCTGGCGGGAGTCTAAATGAGCAGTTCTTC. This encodes CASSQAGGSLNEQFF.

The rearrangement uses TRBV11-2 and TRBJ2-1, with D perhaps TRBD1 (6 bases). Between the trimmed V and J ends, which lost 6 bases and 6 bases, there was a span of 15 bases. Germline CDR1 reads SGHAT; CDR2 reads FQNNGV. The CDR3 is 14 residues long. The CDR3 DNA reads as TGTGCCAGCAGTCCCCGGGACACCGTCAATGAGCAGTTCTTC. It specifies CASSPRDTVNEQFF.

The chain employs TRBV30 and TRBJ2-5; TRBD2 is a possible D gene (5 bases). CDR1 is GTSNPN and CDR2 is SVGIG in the germline V gene (reference sequence). The CDR3 has 13 amino acids. V dropped 1 base and J dropped 5 bases, with 11 bases sitting between them. The chain's CDR3 is CAWSDRRGETQYF. CDR3 DNA sequence: TGTGCCTGGAGTGACCGCCGCGGGGAGACCCAGTACTTC.

This chain uses TRBV5-6 with TRBJ1-1, with a possible D match to TRBD1 (6 bases). The germline CDR1 and CDR2 sequences are SGHDT and YYEEEE. The CDR3 consists of 12 residues. Trimming took 1 base from V and 10 from J, leaving 11 bases between them. The CDR3 bases are TGTGCCAGCAGCTTGTGGGGGCGCGTAGCTTTCTTT. It codes for CASSLWGRVAFF.

The DNA of the CDR3 is TGTGCCAGTAGTCCCCCTCTTACGGGATCCTATGGCTACACCTTC. The encoded protein is CASSPPLTGSYGYTF. V usage is TRBV19 and J usage is TRBJ1-2; D is unclear. Per germline, CDR1 LNHDA and CDR2 SQIVND (reference sequence). The CDR3 spans 15 residues. V was shortened by 5 bases and J by 4 bases, with 17 bases between the two germline ends.

V and J are TRBV30 and TRBJ1-1; 7 positions agree with TRBD1. The CDR3 length is 12 residues. In germline, CDR1 is GTSNPN, CDR2 SVGIG (reference sequence). Trimming removed 4 bases from V and 8 bases from J; junction bases left unmatched: 7. CDR3 nucleotide sequence: TGTGCCTGGACCCCAGGGGGATCCGAAGCTTTCTTT. Amino acids: CAWTPGGSEAFF.

This chain links TRBV7-7 with TRBJ2-2; 7 bases match TRBD2. V was clipped by 5 bases and J by 7 bases; unmatched bases: 13. Germline CDR1 reads SSHAT; CDR2 reads FNYEAQ (reference sequence). This CDR3 has 16 amino acids. DNA of the CDR3: TGTGCCAGCAGCCCTAGTAGGGTGCGGGGGAACGGGGAGCTGTTTTTT. Its translation is CASSPSRVRGNGELFF.

This sequence joins TRBV30 and TRBJ2-2, with D tentatively TRBD2 (6 bases). This CDR3 is built from 14 residues. The germline V gene has CDR1 GTSNPN and CDR2 SVGIG (reference sequence). V was trimmed by 1 base and J by 3 bases, leaving 9 bases between them. Here the CDR3 DNA reads TGTGCCTGGAGTGGCGGGATCGACACCGGGGAGCTGTTTTTT. It codes for CAWSGGIDTGELFF.

There are many counts of this clone. V gene TRBV7-2 combines with J gene TRBJ1-2; weak D call: TRBD1 (5 bases). Trimming cost V 0 bases and J 6 bases, with 11 bases left between them. Germline V gene lookup returns CDR1 SGHTA and CDR2 FQGNSA. The CDR3 extends over 14 amino acids. Here the CDR3 DNA reads TGTGCCAGCAGCTTAGCGGCGGGGGATCATGGCTACACCTTC. This gives the protein CASSLAAGDHGYTF.

This sequence joins TRBV5-4 and TRBJ2-7; 7 positions agree with TRBD1. Germline CDR1 SGHNT, CDR2 YYREEE (reference sequence). The CDR3 runs to 12 residues. J gave up 3 bases and V 3 bases, and 0 bases lay outside the gene matches. The CDR3 protein is CASSWDSYEQYF. The CDR3 DNA is TGTGCCAGCAGCTGGGACAGCTACGAGCAGTACTTC.

This rearrangement joins TRBV4-1 to TRBJ2-3; 9 nucleotides align to TRBD2. Per the germline V gene, CDR1 is MGHRA and CDR2 is YSYEKL. The junction had 8 bases not matched to a gene; V was cut back by 1 base and J by 3 bases. The CDR3 is 17 amino acids. The CDR3 loop reads CASSQAGGRAITDTQYF. For the CDR3, the DNA is TGCGCCAGCAGCCAAGCAGGCGGGAGGGCCATAACAGATACGCAGTATTTT.

In DNA, the CDR3 is TGTGCCATCAGTGAGTCGGGGGGGTGGTCCTACGAGCAGTACTTC. Protein product: CAISESGGWSYEQYF. The chain has TRBV10-3 and TRBJ2-7, with 7 bases that match TRBD2. Trimming cost V 0 bases and J 1 base; bases outside gene matches: 3. CDR3 length: 15 amino acids. Germline CDR1 is ENHRY and CDR2 is SYGVKD.

The CDR3 sequence: CASSYRNTEAFF. The CDR3 DNA is TGTGCCAGCAGTTACCGTAACACTGAAGCTTTCTTT. The genes are TRBV6-5 and TRBJ1-1, with D unresolved. V dropped 2 bases and J dropped 2 bases, with 3 bases sitting between them. CDR1 and CDR2 (germline): MNHEY, SVGAGI. The CDR3 is made up of 12 amino acids.

This sequence joins TRBV28 and TRBJ2-7; D gene ambiguous. Germline lookup yields CDR1 MDHEN and CDR2 SYDVKM. Deletions cut 0 bases from V and 3 bases from J, with 6 bases between. The CDR3 length is 13 residues. The CDR3 region has the DNA TGTGCCAGCAGTTTATGGTTCAGCTACGAGCAGTACTTC. It encodes CASSLWFSYEQYF. The full variable domain, completed using reference TRBV28 and TRBJ2-7, is DVKVTQSSRYLVKRTGEKVFLECVQDMDHENMFWYRQDPGLGLRLIYFSYDVKMKEKGDIPEGYSVSREKKERFSLILESASTNQTSMYLCASSLWFSYEQYFGPGTRLTVT.

The CDR3 coding sequence is TGTGCCAGCAGTTTAGCAGGGGTGAACGAGCAGTACTTC. Amino acids: CASSLAGVNEQYF. The V and J genes are TRBV27 and TRBJ2-7; weak D call: TRBD1 (6 bases). CDR3 length: 13 residues. Between the trimmed V and J ends, which lost 2 bases and 5 bases, there was a span of 10 bases. Germline-derived CDR1 and CDR2 are MNHEY and SMNVEV (reference sequence).